The T cell receptor beta chain described here comes from a study of CD8+ T cells in alopecia areata. At the level of the study: Oral tofacitinib, 5 to 10 mg twice daily, was given in an open-label trial. Tofacitinib continued for 6 to 18 months and was then withheld for 6 months.

Reverse transcription of extracted RNA yielded cDNA, which provided the sequencing template. Clones were sequenced by immunoSEQ multiplex PCR, and TCRdb holds only the in-frame ones, with some missing. The sample lists over 85,000 clones; approximately 42% were seen once. The J segment lost 5 bases and the V segment lost 4 bases, leaving 11 bases of the junction unmatched. The CDR3 contains 16 residues. The germline V gene encodes CDR1 SGHRS and CDR2 YFSETQ. The TCR comes from a human donor with alopecia areata. This rearrangement joins TRBV5-1 to TRBJ2-1, with TRBD2 matching 8 bases. The specimen sequenced was CD4+ T cells sorted from blood. As DNA, the CDR3 is TGCGCCAGCAGCCCCGCCGCCCAGCGGGGGAACAATGAGCAGTTCTTC. Translating it yields CASSPAAQRGNNEQFF.